The clone carrying this T cell receptor (beta chain) was picked up a small number of times. Its antigen is unidentified. It was with a sample-barcoded 5' primer and a J-beta primer mix that a second PCR of about 6 to 12 cycles was run. TCRdb called the 5' RACE reads again in MiXCR, with one record for every CDR3 protein. The sample lists 1.5 million to 1.8 million distinct CDR3 sequences, roughly 43% occurring once. V shed 0 bases and J shed 4 bases, with 9 bases lying between them. The CDR3 is 14 residues long. CDR1 LGHNA and CDR2 YSLEER come from the germline V gene. This specimen belongs to a study of blood T cells in healthy people across ages. Whole-study results and caveats: Donors of long life had a larger count of naive CD4+ cells and greater diversity than aged donors.

The sequence was obtained from a woman aged 18-35 years in good health. Sequenced material: blood. V and J are TRBV4-3 and TRBJ1-1; D is ambiguous. The CDR3 here is CASSQDELVTEAFF. The CDR3 DNA follows: TGCGCCAGCAGCCAAGACGAACTAGTCACTGAAGCTTTCTTT.